This is a list of T cell receptor beta chains from one sample in a study of cytomegalovirus exposure and HLA in healthy donors. Profiling relied on immunoSEQ multiplex PCR, and the TCRdb table lists in-frame clones only, not all of them. The data contain roughly 170,000 clones, 77% of them singletons. Sequencing used PBMCs. These receptor sequences come from a woman aged 25-40 years in good health and CMV-seronegative. The CDR3 runs from the conserved cysteine through the conserved F or W. D genes are given only for firm matches. For some rows the clone size is stated as once, few or many, or as a class when expanded; others skip it.

abundance,v_gene,d_gene,j_gene,CDR3aa,CDR3nt
.,TRBV7-7,.,TRBJ1-2,CASSPLDPNYGYTF,TGTGCCAGCAGCCCCCTAGATCCCAACTATGGCTACACCTTC
.,TRBV15,TRBD1,TRBJ2-6,CATSRGQGANVLTF,TGTGCCACCAGCAGGGGACAGGGGGCCAACGTCCTGACTTTC
.,TRBV7-9,TRBD1,TRBJ1-3,CASSGTGGIGNTIYF,TGTGCCAGCAGCGGGACAGGGGGTATTGGAAACACCATATATTTT
.,TRBV6-1,.,TRBJ2-7,CASGHNTYEQYF,TGTGCCAGTGGACATAACACCTACGAGCAGTACTTC
.,TRBV7-8,.,TRBJ1-6,CASTRSRAGADSPLHF,TGTGCCAGCACCCGTTCCAGGGCGGGAGCGGATTCACCCCTCCACTTT
once,TRBV6-6,TRBD1,TRBJ2-3,CASRAGTGVTDTQYF,TGTGCCAGCAGAGCCGGGACAGGGGTAACAGATACGCAGTATTTT
.,TRBV6-5,.,TRBJ2-7,CASSYSGDEQYF,TGTGCCAGCAGTTACTCAGGGGACGAGCAGTACTTC
.,TRBV27,TRBD1,TRBJ2-3,CASIQGAPLDTQYF,TGTGCCAGCATCCAGGGGGCCCCGCTAGATACGCAGTATTTT
.,TRBV7-9,TRBD2,TRBJ2-5,CASSLEAGVGVQETQYF,TGTGCCAGCAGCTTAGAGGCGGGGGTTGGGGTCCAAGAGACCCAGTACTTC
.,TRBV6-4,TRBD2,TRBJ2-7,CASSDGTSGSEQYF,TGTGCCAGCAGTGACGGGACTAGCGGGAGCGAGCAGTACTTC
.,TRBV9,.,TRBJ1-2,CASSAPYGYTF,TGTGCCAGCAGCGCCCCGTATGGCTACACCTTC
.,TRBV4-2,TRBD1,TRBJ1-2,CASSQENRGNYGYPF,TGTGCCAGCAGCCAAGAAAACAGGGGAAACTATGGCTACCCCTTC
.,TRBV4-2,TRBD2,TRBJ2-7,CASSQVETSGGTYEQYF,TGTGCCAGCAGCCAAGTGGAGACTAGCGGGGGTACCTACGAGCAGTACTTC
.,TRBV9,.,TRBJ1-5,CASSVGGGSQPQHF,TGTGCCAGCAGCGTAGGTGGGGGGAGTCAGCCCCAGCATTTT
.,TRBV19,TRBD1,TRBJ1-5,CASSVRDSNQPQHF,TGTGCCAGTAGTGTGCGGGACAGTAATCAGCCCCAGCATTTT
.,TRBV14,.,TRBJ2-3,CASSQDLGEDTQYF,TGTGCCAGCAGCCAAGATCTCGGAGAAGATACGCAGTATTTT
.,TRBV7-2,TRBD1,TRBJ2-7,CASSSGTGRISYEQYF,TGTGCCAGCAGCTCGGGGACAGGCCGGATTTCCTACGAGCAGTACTTC
few,TRBV7-9,TRBD1,TRBJ1-5,CASSRGQGSNQPQHF,TGTGCCAGCAGCCGGGGACAGGGGAGCAATCAGCCCCAGCATTTT
few,TRBV29-1,TRBD2,TRBJ2-5,CSLGLAGVRETQYF,TGCAGCCTGGGACTAGCGGGAGTTCGGGAGACCCAGTACTTC
.,TRBV4-3,TRBD1,TRBJ1-6,CASRDRGLSPLHF,TGCGCCAGCAGGGACAGGGGGCTTTCACCCCTCCACTTT
.,TRBV6-6,.,TRBJ1-1,CASSYSGTDTEAFF,TGTGCCAGCAGTTACTCGGGGACTGACACTGAAGCTTTCTTT
.,TRBV5-1,TRBD2,TRBJ2-5,CASSLEGGLETQYF,TGCGCCAGCAGCTTGGAGGGAGGGTTGGAGACCCAGTACTTC
.,TRBV25-1,.,TRBJ1-3,CASSEMRGNTIYF,TGTGCCAGCAGTGAAATGAGAGGAAACACCATATATTTT
.,TRBV7-6,TRBD1,TRBJ2-1,CASSLSPGQGARGEQFF,TGTGCCAGCAGCTTATCCCCGGGACAGGGGGCGCGCGGTGAGCAGTTCTTC
.,TRBV4-3,TRBD2,TRBJ2-1,CASSQGGLAGHSEQFF,TGCGCCAGCAGCCAAGGGGGACTAGCGGGACACAGTGAGCAGTTCTTC
.,TRBV5-1,.,TRBJ2-2,CASSFQTGPTGELFF,TGCGCCAGCAGCTTTCAGACAGGCCCCACCGGGGAGCTGTTTTTT
few,TRBV4-3,TRBD2,TRBJ2-7,CASSQDLGLAGAYEQYF,TGCGCCAGCAGCCAAGATCTTGGTCTAGCGGGAGCCTACGAGCAGTACTTC
.,TRBV6-5,TRBD1,TRBJ1-1,CASSPSTGSPEAFF,TGTGCCAGCAGTCCCTCGACAGGGTCGCCTGAAGCTTTCTTT
.,TRBV30,.,TRBJ1-4,CAWSPTGINEKLFF,TGTGCCTGGAGCCCGACGGGAATTAATGAAAAACTGTTTTTT
.,TRBV11-1,.,TRBJ1-6,CASSTDRTNSPLHF,TGTGCCAGCAGTACAGACAGGACAAATTCACCCCTCCACTTT
few,TRBV30,.,TRBJ2-7,CAWSGLAGYEQYF,TGTGCCTGGAGTGGATTGGCAGGGTACGAGCAGTACTTC
.,TRBV4-1,TRBD2,TRBJ2-7,CASSQGASGSLYEQYF,TGCGCCAGCAGCCAAGGGGCTAGCGGGAGTTTATACGAGCAGTACTTC